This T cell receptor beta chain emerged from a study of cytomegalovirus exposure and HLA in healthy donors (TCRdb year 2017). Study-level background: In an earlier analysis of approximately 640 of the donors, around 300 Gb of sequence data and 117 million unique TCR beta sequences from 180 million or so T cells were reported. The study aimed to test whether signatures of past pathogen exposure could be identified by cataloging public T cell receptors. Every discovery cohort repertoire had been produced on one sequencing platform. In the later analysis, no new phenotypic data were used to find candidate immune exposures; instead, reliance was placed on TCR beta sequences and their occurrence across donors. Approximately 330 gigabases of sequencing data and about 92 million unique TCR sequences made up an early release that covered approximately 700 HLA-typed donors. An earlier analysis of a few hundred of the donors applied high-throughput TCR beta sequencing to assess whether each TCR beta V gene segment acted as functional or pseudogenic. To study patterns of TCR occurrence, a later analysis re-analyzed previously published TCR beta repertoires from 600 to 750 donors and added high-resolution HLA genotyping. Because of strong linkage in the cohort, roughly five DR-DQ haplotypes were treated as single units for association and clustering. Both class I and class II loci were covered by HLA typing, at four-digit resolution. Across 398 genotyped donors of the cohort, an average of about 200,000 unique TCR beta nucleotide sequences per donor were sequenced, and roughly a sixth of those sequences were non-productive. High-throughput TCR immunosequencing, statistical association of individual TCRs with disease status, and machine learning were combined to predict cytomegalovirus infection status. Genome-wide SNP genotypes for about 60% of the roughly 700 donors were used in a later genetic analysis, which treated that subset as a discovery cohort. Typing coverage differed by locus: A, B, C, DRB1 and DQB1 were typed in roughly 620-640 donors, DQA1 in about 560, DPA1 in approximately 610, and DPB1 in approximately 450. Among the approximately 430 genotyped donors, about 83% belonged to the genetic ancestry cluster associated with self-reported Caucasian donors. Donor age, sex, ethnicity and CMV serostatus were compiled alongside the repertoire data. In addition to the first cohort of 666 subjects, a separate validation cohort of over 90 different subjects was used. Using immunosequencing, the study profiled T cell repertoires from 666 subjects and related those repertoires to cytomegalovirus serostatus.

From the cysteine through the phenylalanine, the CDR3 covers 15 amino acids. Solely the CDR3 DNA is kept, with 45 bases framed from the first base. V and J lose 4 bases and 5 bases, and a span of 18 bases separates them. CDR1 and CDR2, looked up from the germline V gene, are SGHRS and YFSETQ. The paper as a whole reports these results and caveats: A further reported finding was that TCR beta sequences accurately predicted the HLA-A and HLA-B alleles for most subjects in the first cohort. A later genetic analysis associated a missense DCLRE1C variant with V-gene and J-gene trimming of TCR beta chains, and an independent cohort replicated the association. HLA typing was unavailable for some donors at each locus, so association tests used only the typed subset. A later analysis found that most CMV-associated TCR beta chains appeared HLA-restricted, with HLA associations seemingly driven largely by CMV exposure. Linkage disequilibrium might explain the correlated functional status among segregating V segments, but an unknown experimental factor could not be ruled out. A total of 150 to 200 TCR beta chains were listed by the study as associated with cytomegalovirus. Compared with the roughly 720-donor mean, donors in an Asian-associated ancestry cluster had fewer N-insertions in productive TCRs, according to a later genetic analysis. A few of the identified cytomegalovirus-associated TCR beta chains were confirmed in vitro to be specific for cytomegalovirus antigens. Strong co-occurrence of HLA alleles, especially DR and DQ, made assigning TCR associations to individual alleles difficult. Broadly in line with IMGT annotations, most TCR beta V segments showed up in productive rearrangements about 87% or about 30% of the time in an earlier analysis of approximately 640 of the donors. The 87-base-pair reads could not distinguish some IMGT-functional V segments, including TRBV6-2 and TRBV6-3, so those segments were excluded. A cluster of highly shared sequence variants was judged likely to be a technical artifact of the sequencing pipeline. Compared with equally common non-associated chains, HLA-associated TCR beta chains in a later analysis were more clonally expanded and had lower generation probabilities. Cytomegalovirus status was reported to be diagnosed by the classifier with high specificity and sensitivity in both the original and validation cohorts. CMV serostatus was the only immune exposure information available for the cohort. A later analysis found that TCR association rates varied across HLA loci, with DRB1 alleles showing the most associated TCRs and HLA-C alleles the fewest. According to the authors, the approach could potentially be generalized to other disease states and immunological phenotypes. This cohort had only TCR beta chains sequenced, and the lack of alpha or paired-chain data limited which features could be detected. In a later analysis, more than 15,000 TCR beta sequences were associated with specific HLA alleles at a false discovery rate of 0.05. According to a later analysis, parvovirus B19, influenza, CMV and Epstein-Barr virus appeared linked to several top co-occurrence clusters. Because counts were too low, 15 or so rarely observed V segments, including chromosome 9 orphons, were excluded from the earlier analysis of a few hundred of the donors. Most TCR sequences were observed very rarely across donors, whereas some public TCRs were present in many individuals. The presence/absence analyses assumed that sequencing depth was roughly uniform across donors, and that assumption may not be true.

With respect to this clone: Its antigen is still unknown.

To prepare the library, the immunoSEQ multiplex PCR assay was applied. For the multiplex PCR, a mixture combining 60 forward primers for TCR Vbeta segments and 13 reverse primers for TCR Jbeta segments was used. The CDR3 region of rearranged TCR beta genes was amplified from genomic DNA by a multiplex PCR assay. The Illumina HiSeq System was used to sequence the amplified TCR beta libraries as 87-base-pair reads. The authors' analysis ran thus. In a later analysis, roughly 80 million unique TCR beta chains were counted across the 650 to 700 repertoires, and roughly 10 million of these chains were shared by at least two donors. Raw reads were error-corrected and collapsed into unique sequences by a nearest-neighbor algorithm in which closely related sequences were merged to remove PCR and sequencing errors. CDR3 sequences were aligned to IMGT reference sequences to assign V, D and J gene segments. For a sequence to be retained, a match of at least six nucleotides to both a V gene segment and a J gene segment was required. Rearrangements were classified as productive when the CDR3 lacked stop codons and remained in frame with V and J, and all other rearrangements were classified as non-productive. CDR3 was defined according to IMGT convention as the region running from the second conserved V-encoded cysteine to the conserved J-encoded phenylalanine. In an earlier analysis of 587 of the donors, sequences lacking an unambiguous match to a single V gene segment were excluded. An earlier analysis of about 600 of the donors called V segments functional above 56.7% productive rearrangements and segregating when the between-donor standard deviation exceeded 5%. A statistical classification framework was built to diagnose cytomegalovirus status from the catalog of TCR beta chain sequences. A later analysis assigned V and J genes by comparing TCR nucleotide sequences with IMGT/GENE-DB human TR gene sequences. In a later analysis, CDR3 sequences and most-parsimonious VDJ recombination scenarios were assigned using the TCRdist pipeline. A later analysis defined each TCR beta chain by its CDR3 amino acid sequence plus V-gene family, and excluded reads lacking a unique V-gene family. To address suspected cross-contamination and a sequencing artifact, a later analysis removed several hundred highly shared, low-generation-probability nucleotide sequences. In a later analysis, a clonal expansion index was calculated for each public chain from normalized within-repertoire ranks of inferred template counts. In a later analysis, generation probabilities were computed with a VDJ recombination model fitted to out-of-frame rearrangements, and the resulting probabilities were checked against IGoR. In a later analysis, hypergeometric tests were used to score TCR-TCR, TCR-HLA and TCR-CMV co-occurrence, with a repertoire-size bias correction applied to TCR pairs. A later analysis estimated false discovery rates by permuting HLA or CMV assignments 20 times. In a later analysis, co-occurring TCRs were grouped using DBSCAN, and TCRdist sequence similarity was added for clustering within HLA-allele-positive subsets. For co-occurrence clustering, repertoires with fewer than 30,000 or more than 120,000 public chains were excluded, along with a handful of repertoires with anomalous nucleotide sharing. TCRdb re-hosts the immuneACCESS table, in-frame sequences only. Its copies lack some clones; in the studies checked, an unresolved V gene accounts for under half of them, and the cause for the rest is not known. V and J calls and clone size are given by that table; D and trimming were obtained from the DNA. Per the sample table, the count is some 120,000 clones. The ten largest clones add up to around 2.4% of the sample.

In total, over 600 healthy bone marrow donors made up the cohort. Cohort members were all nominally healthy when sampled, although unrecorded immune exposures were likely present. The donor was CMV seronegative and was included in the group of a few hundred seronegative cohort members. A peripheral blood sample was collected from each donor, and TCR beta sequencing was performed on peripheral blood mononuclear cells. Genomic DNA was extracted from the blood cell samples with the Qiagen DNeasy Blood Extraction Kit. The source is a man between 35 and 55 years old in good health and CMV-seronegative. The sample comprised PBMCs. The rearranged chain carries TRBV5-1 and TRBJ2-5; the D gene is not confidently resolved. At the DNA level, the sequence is TGCGCCAGCAGCCCGATCTCGGCGAGGTGGGAGACCCAGTACTTC. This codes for CASSPISARWETQYF.